A selection of T cell receptor beta chains follows, all from one sample in a study of blood T cell repertoires in COVID-19. Using immunoSEQ multiplex PCR, the repertoire was profiled, and TCRdb retains in-frame clones only, with some absent. The sample has around 180,000 clones; approximately 90% are singletons. The material sequenced was peripheral blood. Every receptor here comes from a human donor in a cohort sampled during active COVID-19. CDR3s include the opening cysteine and the closing phenylalanine or tryptophan. Fields, in order: clone size, D gene, J gene, V gene, CDR3 DNA, CDR3 protein. The D gene is left open where the match is weak. Size tells how often a clone was seen (once, few, many) or the class of an expanded clone, and some rows leave it out.

>.|.|TRBJ2-1|TRBV27
TGTGCCAGCAGAGCTGAGGAGCGCTCCTACAATGAGCAGTTCTTC
CASRAEERSYNEQFF
>.|.|TRBJ2-3|TRBV6-2/TRBV6-3
TGTGCCAGCAGTTACATACAGGAGAGAGATACGCAGTATTTT
CASSYIQERDTQYF
>once|.|TRBJ1-2|TRBV9
TGTGCCAGCAGCGTAGGAGGAGGCTATGGCTACACCTTC
CASSVGGGYGYTF
>.|.|TRBJ1-5|TRBV29-1
TGCAGCGTTGCGGGGAATAGCAATCAGCCCCAGCATTTT
CSVAGNSNQPQHF
>.|TRBD2|TRBJ2-3|TRBV19
TGTGCCAGTACCCCACGCACCGGGACTAGGGGCACAGATACGCAGTATTTT
CASTPRTGTRGTDTQYF
>.|.|TRBJ1-4|TRBV6-5
TGTGCCAGCAGTATCACAGGGTCAACTAATGAAAAACTGTTTTTT
CASSITGSTNEKLFF
>.|.|TRBJ1-1|TRBV3-1/TRBV3-2
TGTGCCAGCAGAAGAACGGACAGTCCTTCCCTGATAGCTTTCTTT
CASRRTDSPSLIAFF
>few|TRBD1|TRBJ1-6|TRBV5-4
TGTGCCAGCAGCCGATGGACAGGGGATGGGTCACCCCTCCACTTT
CASSRWTGDGSPLHF
>.|.|TRBJ1-3|TRBV6-4
TGTGCCAGCAGCCCAGGGAGGCGCGCTGGAAACACCATATATTTT
CASSPGRRAGNTIYF
>.|TRBD2|TRBJ2-1|TRBV9
TGTGCCAGCAGCGTACAGGGACTAGCCTACAATGAGCAGTTCTTC
CASSVQGLAYNEQFF
>.|.|TRBJ2-5|TRBV6-5
TGTGCCAGCAGTCGGGACTCCGGGGAGACCCAGTACTTC
CASSRDSGETQYF
>.|.|TRBJ1-1|TRBV3-1/TRBV3-2
TGTGCCAGCAGCCAACTGCAGGGGAAGGGCACTGAAGCTTTCTTT
CASSQLQGKGTEAFF
>.|TRBD1|TRBJ1-4|TRBV2
TGTGCCAGCAGACCAAGAGACAGGGGAGGGGAAAAACTGTTTTTT
CASRPRDRGGEKLFF
>.|.|TRBJ1-5|TRBV11-2
TGTGCCAGCAGCGCGACTGGTAGCAATCAGCCCCAGCATTTT
CASSATGSNQPQHF
>.|TRBD1|TRBJ2-1|TRBV19
TGTGCCAGTAGTACCCCTCGGACAGGGTGGGACGGTGAGCAGTTCTTC
CASSTPRTGWDGEQFF
>.|TRBD2|TRBJ2-3|TRBV6-2/TRBV6-3
TGTGCCAGCAGTTACTCGATTCCGAGCGGGAGGGCGGATACGCAGTATTTT
CASSYSIPSGRADTQYF
>once|TRBD2|TRBJ2-3|TRBV6-5
TGTGCCAGCAGTACACTAGCGGGGGCCGGGGGTACGCAGTATTTT
CASSTLAGAGGTQYF
>.|TRBD1|TRBJ1-1|TRBV7-8
TGTGCCAGCAGCCACGCGGAAGGGGGCTGGGAAGCTTTCTTT
CASSHAEGGWEAFF
>.|TRBD2|TRBJ2-7|TRBV18
TGTGCCAGCTCACTCACCGGGGGGGGCGACGAGCAGTACTTC
CASSLTGGGDEQYF
>.|TRBD2|TRBJ2-1|TRBV4-3
TGCGCCAGCAGCCGAGGGACTAGCGGGGGCCACTTCTACAATGAGCAGTTCTTC
CASSRGTSGGHFYNEQFF
>.|.|TRBJ2-3|TRBV6-6
TGTGCCAGCAGTTACTCTCCTACGAACACAGATACGCAGTATTTT
CASSYSPTNTDTQYF
>.|TRBD2|TRBJ2-5|TRBV3-1/TRBV3-2
TGTGCCAGCAGCCAAGATACTAGCGGGGGGGAGACCCAGTACTTC
CASSQDTSGGETQYF
>.|TRBD2|TRBJ2-5|TRBV5-1
TGCGCCCGCAGCTGGGCGGGGGGGGAAGAGACCCAGTACTTC
CARSWAGGEETQYF